The 12 T cell receptor beta chains below all came from one sample that was sequenced in a study of blood T cells in healthy people across ages. The second PCR ran about 6 to 11 cycles with a sample-barcoded 5' primer and J-beta primers. Each CDR3 protein gets one entry after TCRdb re-called the 5' RACE reads with MiXCR. The table lists some 1.7 million distinct CDR3 sequences, roughly 30% of them singletons. Input material: blood. The receptors shown here come from a woman between 25 and 40 years old in good health.

With respect to this clonotype: One junction end does not reproduce the germline sequence, and a read error may be involved. V is TRBV20-1 and J is TRBJ2-2, with 8 positions matching TRBD2. The germline V gene has CDR1 DFQATT and CDR2 SNEGSKA (reference sequence). The CDR3 totals 18 residues. CDR3 nucleotides: TGCAGTGCTAGCCTCTCCGCGGGGGGCAGAGGGAAGACCGGGGGGCTGTTTTTT. It encodes CSASLSAGGRGKTGGLFF.

This chain uses TRBV7-2 with TRBJ2-6, with D possibly being TRBD2 (6 bases). Trimming removed 5 bases from V and 1 base from J, with 9 bases in between. CDR1 and CDR2 (germline): SGHTA, FQGNSA. This CDR3 spans 15 amino acids. CDR3 DNA sequence: TGTGCCAGCAGCGGAGGGGCGTCTGGGGCCAACGTCCTGACTTTC. Translating it yields CASSGGASGANVLTF.

The table lists this clonotype with many counts. This chain joins TRBV2 and TRBJ2-7; D might be TRBD1 (7 bases). Deletions cut 5 bases from V and 3 bases from J, with 17 bases between. The germline V gene encodes CDR1 SNHLY and CDR2 FYNNEI. The CDR3 is 15 residues long. CDR3 nucleotides: TGTGCCAGCAGTTACAGGGGAGGACGAGTCTACGAGCAGTACTTC. This codes for CASSYRGGRVYEQYF.

CDR3 coding DNA: TGTGCCAGCAGTTTAGAGGGAGCCCTTAGCGAGCAGTACTTC. It specifies CASSLEGALSEQYF. V is TRBV12-3 or TRBV12-4 and J is TRBJ2-7; TRBD2 is a possible D gene (5 bases). This CDR3 is built from 14 residues. The V gene lost 1 base and the J gene lost 6 bases, with 13 bases spanning the gap.

Many counts were recorded for this clonotype. The CDR3 DNA reads TGCAGCGTTGTGGTGACAGGGAATGAAAAACTGTTTTTT. Translating it yields CSVVVTGNEKLFF. This rearrangement joins TRBV29-1 to TRBJ1-4; TRBD1 agrees at 7 bases. The CDR3 has 13 residues. Trimming at V came to 4 bases and at J to 5 bases, leaving 4 bases not matched to a gene. The V gene's germline CDR1 is SQVTM and CDR2 ANQGSEA. The full variable domain, rest sourced from reference TRBV29-1 and TRBJ1-4, is SAVISQKPSRDICQRGTSLTIQCQVDSQVTMMFWYRQQPGQSLTLIATANQGSEATYESGFVIDKFPISRPNLTFSTLTVSNMSPEDSSIYLCSVVVTGNEKLFFGSGTQLSVL.

This clonotype was counted at least ten times. A single base separates this from a much larger clone, so it may be a read error. The gene calls are TRBV7-9 and TRBJ2-6; perhaps TRBD2 as D (5 bases). This CDR3 has 14 residues. From germline, CDR1 is SEHNR and CDR2 FQNEAQ (reference sequence). V dropped 8 bases and J dropped 9 bases, with 17 bases sitting between them. The CDR3 region is CASPGRRVNNVLTF. In DNA, the CDR3 is TGTGCCAGCCCGGGGAGAAGGGTCAACAACGTCCTGACTTTC.

Here the CDR3 DNA reads TGCAGTGCTAGGAGGGCTCAGCTCTGCACCGGGGAGCTGTTTTTT. Its translation is CSARRAQLCTGELFF. The chain is built from TRBV20-1 and TRBJ2-2; a possible D gene is TRBD2 (5 bases). The germline CDR1 and CDR2 sequences are DFQATT and SNEGSKA (reference sequence). The CDR3 has 15 amino acids. The V and J ends lost 3 bases and 4 bases respectively, with 15 bases between them.

This clonotype was recorded many times. CDR3: CASSSRPGLSRERTYEQYF. The DNA for the CDR3 is TGTGCCAGCAGCTCCCGACCCGGACTGTCGCGGGAGAGGACGTACGAGCAGTACTTC. The chain joins TRBV7-2 to TRBJ2-7, with TRBD2 matching 7 bases. CDR1 and CDR2 from the germline V gene are SGHTA and FQGNSA. V trimming: 4 bases; J trimming: 4 bases; junction bases outside the gene matches: 22. CDR3 length equals 19 residues.

In the case of this clonotype: This may be a read error: a much more frequent sequence differs by one nucleotide. The genes are TRBV7-9 and TRBJ1-2, with D possibly TRBD1 on 5 matching bases. Germline-derived CDR1 and CDR2 are SEHNR and FQNEAQ (reference sequence). V was cut by 7 bases and J by 7 bases, with 22 bases left in between. This CDR3 has 15 residues. The CDR3 DNA is TGTGCCAGCACGCCAGAATCCAGGGCAGGGTGTGGCTACACCTTC. As protein: CASTPESRAGCGYTF.

A note on this clonotype: This may stem from a read error, because a much larger clone lies one nucleotide away. The chain recombines TRBV6-6 with TRBJ2-5; 8 nucleotides match TRBD2. CDR3 size: 15 residues. Germline V gene data show CDR1 as MNHNY and CDR2 as SVGAGI (reference sequence). The V and J ends lost 2 bases and 3 bases, in that order; junction bases with no gene match: 5. CDR3 region: CASSYAGTREETQYF. The CDR3 DNA sequence: TGTGCCAGCAGTTACGCCGGGACTAGAGAAGAGACCCAGTACTTC.

This clonotype was detected only a few times. The chain recombines TRBV18 with TRBJ2-7; D gene ambiguous. Trimming cost V 0 bases and J 6 bases, with 12 bases left between them. Germline V gene data show CDR1 as KGHSH and CDR2 as LQKENI. The CDR3 contains 14 residues. The CDR3 bases are TGTGCCAGCTCACCACCAGACACTGCTGGCGAGCAGTACTTC. This encodes CASSPPDTAGEQYF.

This chain uses TRBV7-2 with TRBJ2-1; 9 nucleotides line up with TRBD2. With 0 bases clipped from V and 9 bases from J, the junction kept 6 bases outside the gene matches. The germline gives CDR1 SGHTA, CDR2 FQGNSA. There are 15 residues in the CDR3. The CDR3 bases are TGTGCCAGCAGCTTAGCCCTGACTAGCGGCGGTGAGCAGTTCTTC. It encodes CASSLALTSGGEQFF.